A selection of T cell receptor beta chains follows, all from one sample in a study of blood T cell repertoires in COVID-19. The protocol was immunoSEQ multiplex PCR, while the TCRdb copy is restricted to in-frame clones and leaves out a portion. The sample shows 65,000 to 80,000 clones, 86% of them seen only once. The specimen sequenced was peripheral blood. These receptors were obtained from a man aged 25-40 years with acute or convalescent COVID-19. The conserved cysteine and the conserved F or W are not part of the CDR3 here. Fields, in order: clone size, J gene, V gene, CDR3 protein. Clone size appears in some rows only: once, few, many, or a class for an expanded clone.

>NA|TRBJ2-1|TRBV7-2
ASSFGGRAFNEQF
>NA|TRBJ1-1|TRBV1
TSSQGESGTGVGEAF
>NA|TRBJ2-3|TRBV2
ASSGARPTDTQY
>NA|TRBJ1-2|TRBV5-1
ASSLRDYGYT
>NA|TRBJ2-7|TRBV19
ASSSTTITSGEVYEQY
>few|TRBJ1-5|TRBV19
ASRGTVSNQPQH
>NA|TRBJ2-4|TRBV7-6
ASSLQGGGGRGKNIQY
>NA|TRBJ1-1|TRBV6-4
ASSDPGQGNTEAF
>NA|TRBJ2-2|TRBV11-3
ASSLWGGSIIGELF
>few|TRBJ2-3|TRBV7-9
ASSLAGWNTDTQY
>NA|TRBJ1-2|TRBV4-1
ASSQGFAGANYGYT
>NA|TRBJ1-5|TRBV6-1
ASSETRLDQPQH
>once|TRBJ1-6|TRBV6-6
ASRTGTGRSPLH
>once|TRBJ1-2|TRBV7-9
ASRYSRGGTAYGYT
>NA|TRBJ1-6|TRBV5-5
ASSLTGQGYNSPLH
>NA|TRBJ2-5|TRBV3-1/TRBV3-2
ASSQDWRGGTEETQY
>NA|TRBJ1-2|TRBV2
ASTGQLGLNYGYT
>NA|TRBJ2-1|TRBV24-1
ATSDGLAGVYNEQF
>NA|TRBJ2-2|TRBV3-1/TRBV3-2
ASSLSGGGKTGELF
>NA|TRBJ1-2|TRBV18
ASSIRQTYGYT
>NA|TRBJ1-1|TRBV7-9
ASSSPQANTEAF
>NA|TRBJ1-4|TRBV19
ASSSSTRPDREKLF
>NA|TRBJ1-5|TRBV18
ASARVNNQPQH
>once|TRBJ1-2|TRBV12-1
ASSVKGQGDYGYT
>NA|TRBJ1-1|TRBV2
ASRQDLTEAF
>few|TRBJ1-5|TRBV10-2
ASSDFLNQPQH
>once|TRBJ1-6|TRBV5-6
ASSSRAEWAWNSPLH
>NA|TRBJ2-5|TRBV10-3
AISEIIAGGIGETQY